These 10 T cell receptor beta chains were all obtained from the same sample, sequenced in a study of blood T cell repertoires in COVID-19. The protocol was immunoSEQ multiplex PCR, while the TCRdb copy is restricted to in-frame clones and leaves out a portion. The sample holds about 50,000 clones, about 88% seen once. The sample was peripheral blood. Source of these receptors: a human donor in a cohort sampled during active COVID-19.

V gene TRBV25-1 combines with J gene TRBJ2-3; perhaps TRBD2 as D (5 bases). This CDR3 spans 15 amino acids. Per the germline V gene, CDR1 is MGHDK and CDR2 is SYGVNS. V lost 2 bases and J 4 bases, leaving 13 bases between the germline ends. As DNA, the CDR3 is TGTGCCAGCAGTGAACTGGGGAGAGAGGCAGATACGCAGTATTTT. Its protein is CASSELGREADTQYF.

By share, this clone counts as medium-sized. The rearrangement links TRBV4-3 to TRBJ2-2; D not certain. The germline gives CDR1 LGHNA, CDR2 YSLEER. Deletions cut 1 base from V and 0 bases from J, with 9 bases between. This CDR3 has 16 amino acids. The CDR3 protein is CASSQVNPSNTGELFF. The DNA of the CDR3 is TGCGCCAGCAGCCAAGTAAATCCTTCGAACACCGGGGAGCTGTTTTTT.

V and J are TRBV6-5 and TRBJ1-1; TRBD1 might be the D (6 bases). The V gene's germline CDR1 is MNHEY and CDR2 SVGAGI. The CDR3 contains 15 residues. Between the trimmed V and J ends, which lost 5 bases and 1 base, there was a span of 14 bases. Here the CDR3 reads CASSRLGTPNTEAFF. In DNA form, the CDR3 reads TGTGCCAGCAGTCGCCTCGGGACACCGAACACTGAAGCTTTCTTT.

This clone was found once. This chain joins TRBV18 and TRBJ1-4, with 8 bases aligning to TRBD1. With 2 bases clipped from V and 4 bases from J, the junction kept 3 bases outside the gene matches. The germline CDR1 and CDR2 sequences are KGHSH and LQKENI. The length of the CDR3 is 15 residues. The DNA of the CDR3 is TGTGCCAGCTCACCAGGACAGGGCCTTAATGAAAAACTGTTTTTT. Translation gives CASSPGQGLNEKLFF.

The V call is TRBV6-7, the J call TRBJ1-5, with TRBD1 matching 10 bases. TRBV6-7 is an ORF; its function is uncertain. This CDR3 has 20 amino acids. The J segment lost 0 bases and the V segment lost 0 bases, leaving 11 bases of the junction unmatched. DNA for the CDR3: TGTGCCAGCAGTTACTCGGCCCAGGGACAGGGGAGATATAGCAATCAGCCCCAGCATTTT. Amino acid sequence: CASSYSAQGQGRYSNQPQHF.

This chain connects TRBV7-6 to TRBJ2-3, with a tentative D call TRBD2 (5 bases). Per the germline V gene, CDR1 is SGHVS and CDR2 is FNYEAQ. This CDR3 comprises 13 residues. Deletions cut 2 bases from V and 6 bases from J, with 9 bases between. The CDR3 DNA reads TGTGCCAGCAGCTTATTCCGAGGGGATACGCAGTATTTT. Translating gives CASSLFRGDTQYF.

This rearrangement joins TRBV19 to TRBJ2-6; maybe TRBD2 (5 bases). Trimming stripped 4 bases from V and 2 bases from J, with 12 bases between. Germline V CDR1 and CDR2: LNHDA, SQIVND (reference sequence). The CDR3 spans 16 residues. The CDR3 nucleotides are TGTGCCAGTAGTAGGAACGGGGATCCTGGGGCCAACGTCCTGACTTTC. Encoded protein: CASSRNGDPGANVLTF.

The sample holds a few counts of this clone. This chain's CDR3 is CAWRGGQPNQPQHF. The CDR3, as DNA: TGTGCCTGGAGGGGCGGACAGCCCAATCAGCCCCAGCATTTT. The genes are TRBV30 and TRBJ1-5, with D maybe TRBD1 (6 bases). Trimming stripped 3 bases from V and 3 bases from J, with 12 bases between. The V gene's germline CDR1 is GTSNPN and CDR2 SVGIG (reference sequence). The CDR3 is 14 amino acids.

The chain combines TRBV7-9 with TRBJ2-5; a weak D match, TRBD2 (5 bases). V lost 2 bases to trimming and J lost 4 bases, with 14 bases between them. This CDR3 is 15 amino acids long. Germline lookup yields CDR1 SEHNR and CDR2 FQNEAQ (reference sequence). The CDR3 DNA reads TGTGCCAGCAGCTTAACGCGGGTACCTGGAGAGACCCAGTACTTC. It translates to CASSLTRVPGETQYF.

J is TRBJ1-1 and V is TRBV14; weak D call: TRBD1 (5 bases). The ends were cut back, 0 bases at V and 0 bases at J, with 14 bases in the middle. The germline V gene encodes CDR1 SGHDN and CDR2 FVKESK. The CDR3 covers 17 residues. The CDR3 DNA reads TGTGCCAGCAGCCAAGATTATTTCGACAGACTGAACACTGAAGCTTTCTTT. It translates to CASSQDYFDRLNTEAFF.